The 28 T cell receptor beta chains below all came from one sample that was sequenced in a study of T cell responses to AZD1222 COVID-19 vaccine. TCRdb keeps only in-frame clones here, not all; method: immunoSEQ multiplex PCR. The sample has roughly 120,000 clones, 85% seen once. Source: peripheral blood, taken 28 days after the second AZD1222 dose. Every receptor here comes from an adult who received the AZD1222 COVID-19 vaccine.

The CDR3 nucleotides read TGTGCCAGCAGTACCCAATGGGGCCCTACAGATACGCAGTATTTT. This translates into CASSTQWGPTDTQYF. V and J are TRBV6-5 and TRBJ2-3; perhaps TRBD1 as D (5 bases). Between the trimmed V and J ends, which lost 5 bases and 3 bases, there was a span of 15 bases. CDR3 size: 15 residues. Germline V gene sequence: CDR1 MNHEY, CDR2 SVGAGI.

The chain carries TRBV10-1 and TRBJ1-2; 8 bases are a match to TRBD1. Germline V lookup: CDR1 WNHNN, CDR2 SYGVQD (reference sequence). Trimming removed 6 bases from V and 2 bases from J; junction bases left unmatched: 5. This CDR3 has 14 amino acids. In DNA, the CDR3 is TGCGCCAGCAGCACCGGGACAGGCAACTATGGCTACACCTTC. Translating gives CASSTGTGNYGYTF.

This clone was seen repeatedly, ten times or more. Additional DNA sequences in this sample encode the identical CDR3. The chain joins TRBV7-2 to TRBJ1-2; D is unclear. Trimming removed 5 bases at V and 2 bases at J, with 12 bases between. The V gene's germline CDR1 is SGHTA and CDR2 FQGNSA. The length of the CDR3 is 14 residues. The CDR3 coding sequence is TGTGCCAGCAGCCCTTCGACGGCCAACTATGGCTACACCTTC. This encodes CASSPSTANYGYTF. Full variable domain (missing parts from reference TRBV7-2 and TRBJ1-2): GAGVSQSPSNKVTEKGKDVELRCDPISGHTALYWYRQSLGQGLEFLIYFQGNSAPDKSGLPSDRFSAERTGGSVSTLTIQRTQQEDSAVYLCASSPSTANYGYTFGSGTRLTVV.

The chain employs TRBV3-1 (or the pseudogene TRBV3-2) and TRBJ2-1; 13 bases agree with TRBD2. V dropped 5 bases and J dropped 6; count of bases not matched to a gene: 4. Germline lookup yields CDR1 LGHDT and CDR2 YNNKEL (reference sequence). CDR3 size: 15 residues. CDR3 sequence: CASSSGLAGINEQFF. CDR3 nucleotides: TGTGCCAGCAGCTCGGGACTAGCGGGGATCAATGAGCAGTTCTTC.

V is TRBV15 and J is TRBJ1-5; D gene unclear. Trimming removed 0 bases from V and 1 base from J, with 10 bases in between. Looked up from germline, CDR1 is LNHNV and CDR2 is YYDKDF (reference sequence). The CDR3 runs to 16 residues. This CDR3 reads CATSRDQRTSNQPQHF. The CDR3 DNA is TGTGCCACCAGCAGAGATCAGAGGACCAGCAATCAGCCCCAGCATTTT.

The chain combines TRBV6-5 with TRBJ1-2; 7 bases match TRBD1. From germline, CDR1 is MNHEY and CDR2 SVGAGI. Unmatched junction bases numbered 8, after V lost 4 bases and J lost 6 bases. CDR3 size: 14 residues. The CDR3 region has the DNA TGTGCCAGCAGTTCGCGGGACAGCACGCATGGCTACACCTTC. Protein product: CASSSRDSTHGYTF.

As DNA, the CDR3 is TGTGCCAGCAGCGCCCAGCCACCCGGGGGCTCCTACAATGAGCAGTTCTTC. Protein sequence: CASSAQPPGGSYNEQFF. The V call is TRBV7-6, the J call TRBJ2-1, with a possible D match to TRBD2 (6 bases). The germline gives CDR1 SGHVS, CDR2 FNYEAQ. Trimming took 5 bases from V and 0 from J, leaving 17 bases between them. The CDR3 loop spans 17 amino acids.

The chain couples TRBV30 to TRBJ2-3; 7 nucleotides align to TRBD2. Trimming took 2 bases from V and 2 from J; bases not matched to a gene: 7. The CDR3 length is 15 residues. Germline CDR1 and CDR2: GTSNPN and SVGIG (reference sequence). CDR3 DNA sequence: TGTGCCTGGAGTCGGGGTCGGGGGGACACAGATACGCAGTATTTT. This codes for CAWSRGRGDTDTQYF.

The chain recombines TRBV4-1 with TRBJ2-1; 8 positions match TRBD2. The germline V gene has CDR1 MGHRA and CDR2 YSYEKL. There are 15 residues in the CDR3. The V and J ends lost 3 bases and 6 bases, in that order; junction bases with no gene match: 7. CDR3 amino acids: CASSQAGGSGNEQFF. Written as DNA, the CDR3 is TGCGCCAGCAGCCAGGCGGGGGGTAGCGGCAATGAGCAGTTCTTC.

This clone came up a few times. V gene TRBV11-2 combines with J gene TRBJ2-7; D might be TRBD2 (6 bases). The CDR3 runs 14 residues. The germline V gene encodes CDR1 SGHAT and CDR2 FQNNGV. Trimming stripped 5 bases from V and 0 bases from J, with 11 bases between. CDR3 bases: TGTGCCAGCAGCACCGGGACTCGCTCCTACGAGCAGTACTTC. This encodes CASSTGTRSYEQYF.

The V and J genes are TRBV3-1 (or the pseudogene TRBV3-2) and TRBJ1-5; TRBD1 aligns across 10 bases. The CDR3 extends over 20 amino acids. Germline V gives CDR1 LGHDT, CDR2 YNNKEL (reference sequence). Germline trimming cut 2 bases from V and 7 bases from J; bases unmatched to any gene: 20. The CDR3 DNA reads TGTGCCAGCAGCCAAAGTACCCTTGAGGGACAGGGGCCCCAGAGGCAGCCCCAGCATTTT. Amino acids: CASSQSTLEGQGPQRQPQHF.

This chain links TRBV3-1 (or the pseudogene TRBV3-2) with TRBJ1-2; D remains ambiguous. The CDR3 has 13 amino acids. Germline-derived CDR1 and CDR2 are LGHDT and YNNKEL (reference sequence). Trimming pared 6 bases from V and 3 bases from J, leaving 11 bases between. The CDR3 DNA is TGTGCCAGCAGAAATCAGGCTCACTATGGCTACACCTTC. Protein: CASRNQAHYGYTF.

This clone has a handful of counts. The V call is TRBV6-2 or TRBV6-3, the J call TRBJ2-7, with 8 bases that match TRBD1. The V and J ends lost 2 bases and 1 base, in that order; junction bases with no gene match: 13. Germline CDR1 MNHEY, CDR2 SVGEGT. CDR3 length equals 18 residues. CDR3 sequence reads: CASSYGGQGSPFSYEQYF. In nucleotides, the CDR3 is TGTGCCAGCAGTTACGGCGGACAGGGTAGCCCCTTTTCCTACGAGCAGTACTTC.

This chain connects TRBV5-1 to TRBJ2-3; no definite D call. Per germline, CDR1 SGHRS and CDR2 YFSETQ. With 4 bases removed from V and 0 bases from J, the gap between germline ends came to 24 bases. The CDR3 consists of 19 residues. CDR3: CASSPRKSVAPKSTDTQYF. The CDR3 bases are TGCGCCAGCAGCCCCCGGAAATCGGTGGCGCCTAAAAGCACAGATACGCAGTATTTT.

CDR3 sequence (DNA): TGTGCCAGCAGCCCTCGGGGGCCTCAAGAGACCCAGTACTTC. Protein sequence: CASSPRGPQETQYF. The chain uses TRBV6-6 and TRBJ2-5; either TRBD1 or TRBD2 may fit D (6 bases each). The ends were cut back, 6 bases at V and 2 bases at J, with 13 bases in the middle. The V gene's germline CDR1 is MNHNY and CDR2 SVGAGI (reference sequence). There are 14 residues in the CDR3.

The chain couples TRBV19 to TRBJ2-3, with a tentative D call TRBD2 (6 bases). The V and J ends lost 7 bases and 7 bases respectively, with 12 bases between them. Germline V CDR1 and CDR2: LNHDA, SQIVND (reference sequence). This CDR3 has 12 residues. The CDR3: CASTGGSNTQYF. The CDR3 DNA is TGTGCCAGTACCGGGGGTTCAAATACGCAGTATTTT.

A word on this clone: A read error may explain this, as a much larger clone is one base away. Other DNA variants within this sample encode the same CDR3. The rearrangement joins TRBV30 to TRBJ1-5; 8 nucleotides agree with TRBD1. This CDR3 contains 13 residues. With V trimmed by 5 bases and J by 2 bases, 2 bases remained unmatched. Per germline, CDR1 GTSNPN and CDR2 SVGIG (reference sequence). The CDR3 DNA sequence: TGTGCCTGGGGACAGGGTGGCAATCAGCCCCAGCATTTT. Translated: CAWGQGGNQPQHF.

This CDR3 reads CSASRDRNEKLFF. The DNA for the CDR3 is TGCAGCGCCTCCAGAGACAGGAATGAAAAACTGTTTTTT. The chain employs TRBV29-1 and TRBJ1-4, with a weak D call TRBD1 (6 bases). The germline CDR1 and CDR2 sequences are SQVTM and ANQGSEA. This CDR3 region has 13 residues. V was clipped by 7 bases and J by 5 bases, with 14 bases between them.

CDR3 in amino acids: CASTPRDRATDTQYF. CDR3 coding DNA: TGTGCCAGTACCCCCAGGGACAGGGCCACAGATACGCAGTATTTT. The chain carries TRBV19 and TRBJ2-3, with 9 bases fitting TRBD1. This CDR3 is 15 amino acids long. Germline CDR1 reads LNHDA; CDR2 reads SQIVND (reference sequence). Germline trimming cut 7 bases from V and 2 bases from J; bases unmatched to any gene: 7. Filled out from reference TRBV19 and TRBJ2-3, the complete variable domain reads DGGITQSPKYLFRKEGQNVTLSCEQNLNHDAMYWYRQDPGQGLRLIYYSQIVNDFQKGDIAEGYSVSREKKESFPLTVTSAQKNPTAFYLCASTPRDRATDTQYFGPGTRLTVL.

The chain has TRBV30 and TRBJ1-2; D is ambiguous. V was clipped by 0 bases and J by 3 bases, with 11 bases between them. CDR3 length: 14 residues. Per the germline V gene, CDR1 is GTSNPN and CDR2 is SVGIG (reference sequence). CDR3 amino acids: CAWSVPWQYYGYTF. CDR3 nucleotides: TGTGCCTGGAGTGTACCATGGCAGTACTATGGCTACACCTTC. The full variable domain, in which reference TRBV30 and TRBJ1-2 provide the parts outside the CDR3, is SQTIHQWPATLVQPVGSPLSLECTVEGTSNPNLYWYRQAAGRGLQLLFYSVGIGQISSEVPQNLSASRPQDRQFILSSKKLLLSDSGFYLCAWSVPWQYYGYTFGSGTRLTVV.

This clone was seen only once. The chain is built from TRBV7-2 and TRBJ2-1; D call uncertain. The CDR3 sequence is 16 residues long. CDR1 and CDR2 (germline): SGHTA, FQGNSA. The V end was cut by 3 bases, the J end by 0 bases, with 12 bases between. For the CDR3, the DNA is TGTGCCAGCAGCTTTAGTAATTTCAACTCCTACAATGAGCAGTTCTTC. Translating gives CASSFSNFNSYNEQFF. The entire variable domain, with the rest obtained from reference TRBV7-2 and TRBJ2-1, is as follows: GAGVSQSPSNKVTEKGKDVELRCDPISGHTALYWYRQSLGQGLEFLIYFQGNSAPDKSGLPSDRFSAERTGGSVSTLTIQRTQQEDSAVYLCASSFSNFNSYNEQFFGPGTRLTVL.

There are a few counts of this clone. The chain combines TRBV7-2 with TRBJ1-1; 7 bases agree with TRBD1. Trimming at V came to 4 bases and at J to 2 bases, leaving 10 bases not matched to a gene. The CDR3 loop spans 16 amino acids. The V gene's germline CDR1 is SGHTA and CDR2 FQGNSA. CDR3 amino acids: CASSSSYGTVNTEAFF. DNA for the CDR3: TGTGCCAGCAGCTCGTCCTATGGGACAGTCAACACTGAAGCTTTCTTT. The full variable domain, with the rest looked up from reference TRBV7-2 and TRBJ1-1, is GAGVSQSPSNKVTEKGKDVELRCDPISGHTALYWYRQSLGQGLEFLIYFQGNSAPDKSGLPSDRFSAERTGGSVSTLTIQRTQQEDSAVYLCASSSSYGTVNTEAFFGQGTRLTVV.

The CDR3 protein is CASGLGVMNTEAFF. In DNA, the CDR3 is TGTGCTAGTGGTTTAGGGGTTATGAACACTGAAGCTTTCTTT. The V call is TRBV12-5, the J call TRBJ1-1; possibly TRBD1 for D (5 bases). The CDR3 spans 14 residues. V shed 3 bases and J shed 0 bases, with 8 bases lying between them. The germline gives CDR1 LGHNT, CDR2 FRNRAP.

This rearrangement joins TRBV2 to TRBJ1-6, with TRBD1 matching 7 bases. The CDR3 is made up of 14 amino acids. Germline CDR1 SNHLY, CDR2 FYNNEI. V lost 4 bases and J lost 6; bases outside the gene matches: 3. CDR3 region: CASSAGTANSPLHF. CDR3 nucleotides: TGTGCCAGCAGTGCGGGGACAGCTAATTCACCCCTCCACTTT.

The chain recombines TRBV19 with TRBJ1-2; no definite D call. The CDR3 extends over 14 amino acids. Germline CDR1 is LNHDA and CDR2 is SQIVND (reference sequence). Trimming cost V 0 bases and J 6 bases, with 11 bases left between them. The CDR3 region has the DNA TGTGCCAGTAGTATAGATCGGAAGGGTGATGGCTACACCTTC. Translated: CASSIDRKGDGYTF. The variable domain in full, with the rest retrieved from reference TRBV19 and TRBJ1-2, is DGGITQSPKYLFRKEGQNVTLSCEQNLNHDAMYWYRQDPGQGLRLIYYSQIVNDFQKGDIAEGYSVSREKKESFPLTVTSAQKNPTAFYLCASSIDRKGDGYTFGSGTRLTVV.

The rearrangement joins TRBV7-6 to TRBJ2-3; D is unclear. Germline assignment: CDR1 SGHVS and CDR2 FNYEAQ. Deletions cut 5 bases from V and 2 bases from J, with 8 bases between. This CDR3 has 13 residues. The CDR3 protein is CASSPRLTDTQYF. CDR3 in DNA: TGTGCCAGCAGCCCTAGGCTCACAGATACGCAGTATTTT.

The V and J genes are TRBV5-1 and TRBJ2-1; 11 bases match TRBD2. This CDR3 region has 15 residues. CDR1 is SGHRS and CDR2 is YFSETQ in the germline V gene. V lost 3 bases, J lost 7 bases, and 6 bases stayed unmatched. The chain's CDR3 is CASSSMRTSGNEQFF. The CDR3 DNA sequence: TGCGCCAGCAGCTCGATGAGGACTAGCGGGAATGAGCAGTTCTTC.

This chain uses TRBV12-3 or TRBV12-4 with TRBJ2-1, with D possibly TRBD1 on 5 matching bases. The length of the CDR3 is 12 residues. With 1 base removed from V and 14 bases from J, the gap between germline ends came to 12 bases. Here the CDR3 DNA reads TGTGCCAGCAGTTTAGAGGGGCCTCAGGAGTTCTTC. Translation gives CASSLEGPQEFF.